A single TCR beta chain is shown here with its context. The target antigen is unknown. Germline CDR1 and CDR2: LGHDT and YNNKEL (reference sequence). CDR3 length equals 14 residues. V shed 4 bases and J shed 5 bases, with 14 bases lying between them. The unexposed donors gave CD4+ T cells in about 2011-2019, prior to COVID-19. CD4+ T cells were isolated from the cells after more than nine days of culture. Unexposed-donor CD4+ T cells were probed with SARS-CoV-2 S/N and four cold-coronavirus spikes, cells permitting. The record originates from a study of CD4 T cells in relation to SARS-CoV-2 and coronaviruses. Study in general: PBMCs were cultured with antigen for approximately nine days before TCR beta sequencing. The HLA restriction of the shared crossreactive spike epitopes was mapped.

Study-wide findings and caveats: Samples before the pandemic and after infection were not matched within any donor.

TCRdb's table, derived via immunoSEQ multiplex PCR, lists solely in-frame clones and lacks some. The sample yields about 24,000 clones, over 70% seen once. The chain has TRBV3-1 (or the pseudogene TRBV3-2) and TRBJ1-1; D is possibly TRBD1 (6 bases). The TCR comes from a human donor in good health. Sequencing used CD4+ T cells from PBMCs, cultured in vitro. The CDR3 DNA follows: TGTGCCAGCAGCCTATCGGGGGCCCATACTGAAGCTTTCTTT. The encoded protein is CASSLSGAHTEAFF.